The clone carrying this TCR beta chain was found once. The data are from a study of blood T cell repertoires in COVID-19. On the study more broadly: PBMCs, B-cell-depleted T cells, or T cells were the source of the cDNA or gDNA that made up the material.

As processed by the authors: Nucleated cell number was recorded as an estimate derived from reference gene primer amplification. Assay: immunoSEQ multiplex PCR; the TCRdb copy retains only in-frame clones and omits some. For V, J and clone size, that table is used; D and trimming come from the DNA. The table includes around 450,000 clones, roughly 87% detected once. Trimming at V came to 2 bases and at J to 4 bases, leaving 8 bases not matched to a gene. This CDR3 comprises 15 residues. Germline V gene data show CDR1 as LGHDT and CDR2 as YNNKEL (reference sequence). The V and J genes are TRBV3-1 (or the pseudogene TRBV3-2) and TRBJ2-7; 7 nucleotides agree with TRBD2. The sequence was collected from a woman aged 18-29 years with acute COVID-19. Sequenced sample: PBMCs or T cells enriched from blood (not recorded which). CDR3 sequence (DNA): TGTGCCAGCAGCCAAAAGGGAGGGTGGGGATACGAGCAGTACTTC. This gives the protein CASSQKGGWGYEQYF.